The clone carrying this T cell receptor beta chain was detected only a few times. What it binds is unknown. PCR amplification relied on 60 Vbeta primers (plus 13 Jbeta primers). Profiled with immunoSEQ multiplex PCR; TCRdb holds only in-frame clones, not every one. The sample lists under 120,000 clones, 50% to 70% occurring once. The germline V gene has CDR1 SGHTS and CDR2 YDEGEE. The length of the CDR3 is 14 residues. The ends lost 4 bases at V and 7 bases at J; junction bases unmatched: 9. The data are from a study of cytomegalovirus exposure and HLA in healthy donors. Findings of the study overall: The study reported that TCR beta sequences accurately predicted HLA-A and HLA-B alleles in most subjects. There was a cluster of highly shared sequence variants that was likely a sequencing artifact.

Sequenced material: PBMCs. The TCR was taken from a man aged 30-40 years in good health and CMV-seropositive. V usage is TRBV5-8 and J usage is TRBJ1-2; the match to TRBD1 covers 8 bases. Here the CDR3 reads CASSLRQGLSGYTF. The CDR3 bases are TGTGCCAGCAGCCTCAGACAGGGGCTGAGTGGCTACACCTTC. The whole variable domain, filled in from reference TRBV5-8 and TRBJ1-2, reads EAGVTQSPTHLIKTRGQQATLRCSPISGHTSVYWYQQALGLGLQFLLWYDEGEERNRGNFPPRFSGRQFPNYSSELNVNALELEDSALYLCASSLRQGLSGYTFGSGTRLTVV.